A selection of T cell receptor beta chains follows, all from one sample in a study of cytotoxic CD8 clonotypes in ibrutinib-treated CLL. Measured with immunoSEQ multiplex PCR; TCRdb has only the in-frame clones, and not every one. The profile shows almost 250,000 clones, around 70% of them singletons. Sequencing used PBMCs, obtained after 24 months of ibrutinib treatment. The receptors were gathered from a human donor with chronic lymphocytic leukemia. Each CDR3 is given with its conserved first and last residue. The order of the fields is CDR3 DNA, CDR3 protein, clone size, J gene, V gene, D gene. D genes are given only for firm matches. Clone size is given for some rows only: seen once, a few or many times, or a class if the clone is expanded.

cdr3_nt: TGCGCCAGCAGCTTAGGGGATAGCTATGGCTACACCTTC; cdr3_aa: CASSLGDSYGYTF; clone_size: -; j_call: TRBJ1-2; v_call: TRBV5-1; d_call: -
cdr3_nt: TGTGCCAGCAGCCAAGTGGGACCAGATACGCAGTATTTT; cdr3_aa: CASSQVGPDTQYF; clone_size: -; j_call: TRBJ2-3; v_call: TRBV4-2; d_call: -
cdr3_nt: TGTGCCTGGGCGAACGGAGTGGGGTACAATGAGCAGTTCTTC; cdr3_aa: CAWANGVGYNEQFF; clone_size: -; j_call: TRBJ2-1; v_call: TRBV30; d_call: -
cdr3_nt: TGTGCCACCAGCAGGGAGCGGGCAGGGCAGTCTAATCAGCCCCAGCATTTT; cdr3_aa: CATSRERAGQSNQPQHF; clone_size: -; j_call: TRBJ1-5; v_call: TRBV15; d_call: -
cdr3_nt: TGTGCCAGCAGCTTCCCGTCTGAGGGACTCCGGACCCAGTACTTC; cdr3_aa: CASSFPSEGLRTQYF; clone_size: -; j_call: TRBJ2-5; v_call: TRBV7-2; d_call: -
cdr3_nt: TGTGCCACCGGACGGGACAAGGGCACTGAAGCTTTCTTT; cdr3_aa: CATGRDKGTEAFF; clone_size: once; j_call: TRBJ1-1; v_call: TRBV6-5; d_call: -
cdr3_nt: TGTGCCAGCAGTTCCCCCACCTCACAGTACGAGCAGTACTTC; cdr3_aa: CASSSPTSQYEQYF; clone_size: -; j_call: TRBJ2-7; v_call: TRBV27; d_call: -
cdr3_nt: TGTGCCAGGAGGGCGGGGGGCGAGCAGTACTTC; cdr3_aa: CARRAGGEQYF; clone_size: -; j_call: TRBJ2-7; v_call: TRBV19; d_call: TRBD2
cdr3_nt: TGTGCCAGCAGCTCACAGGGGGCGCTGGGCGGGGAGCTGTTTTTT; cdr3_aa: CASSSQGALGGELFF; clone_size: -; j_call: TRBJ2-2; v_call: TRBV7-9; d_call: TRBD1
cdr3_nt: TGCAGCGTTCTAGAAGGACTATCCTACGAGCAGTACTTC; cdr3_aa: CSVLEGLSYEQYF; clone_size: once; j_call: TRBJ2-7; v_call: TRBV29-1; d_call: -
cdr3_nt: TGTGCCAGCAGTTACTCGTCTCCAGGGTCAGATACGCAGTATTTT; cdr3_aa: CASSYSSPGSDTQYF; clone_size: -; j_call: TRBJ2-3; v_call: TRBV6-5; d_call: -
cdr3_nt: TGTGCCAGTAGTATCCCCACCGGGGAGCTGTTTTTT; cdr3_aa: CASSIPTGELFF; clone_size: -; j_call: TRBJ2-2; v_call: TRBV19; d_call: -
cdr3_nt: TGTGCCAGCAGCTTATCGGGGGGACAGGCAGAAGCTTTCTTT; cdr3_aa: CASSLSGGQAEAFF; clone_size: -; j_call: TRBJ1-1; v_call: TRBV5-6; d_call: TRBD1
cdr3_nt: TGTGCCAGTATAGCTGGGGACAGTTCGAACACTGAAGCTTTCTTT; cdr3_aa: CASIAGDSSNTEAFF; clone_size: -; j_call: TRBJ1-1; v_call: TRBV19; d_call: TRBD1
cdr3_nt: TGTGCCAGCTCACCCCCGAGTGGGAGAAACACCATATATTTT; cdr3_aa: CASSPPSGRNTIYF; clone_size: once; j_call: TRBJ1-3; v_call: TRBV18; d_call: -
cdr3_nt: TGTGCCAGCAGTCCCGGGAACACCAAAGCTTTCTTT; cdr3_aa: CASSPGNTKAFF; clone_size: -; j_call: TRBJ1-1; v_call: TRBV6-1; d_call: -
cdr3_nt: TGTGCCAGCAGTTTCCACAGGGTTGACACTGAAGCTTTCTTT; cdr3_aa: CASSFHRVDTEAFF; clone_size: few; j_call: TRBJ1-1; v_call: TRBV27; d_call: -
cdr3_nt: TGCAGTGGGGAAGGAGGGTATGAGCAGTTCTTC; cdr3_aa: CSGEGGYEQFF; clone_size: -; j_call: TRBJ2-1; v_call: TRBV20-1; d_call: -
cdr3_nt: TGTGCCAGTAGTATAGAGGTCGGTCAAGGAAACACCATATATTTT; cdr3_aa: CASSIEVGQGNTIYF; clone_size: -; j_call: TRBJ1-3; v_call: TRBV19; d_call: -
cdr3_nt: TGTGCCAGCAGTTTGTGGGCGTCAGATACGCAGTATTTT; cdr3_aa: CASSLWASDTQYF; clone_size: few; j_call: TRBJ2-3; v_call: TRBV27; d_call: -
cdr3_nt: TGCGCCAGCAGCTCCCAATCGGGGGGCCCGGTAGGATCTAGTGAGCAGTTCTTC; cdr3_aa: CASSSQSGGPVGSSEQFF; clone_size: -; j_call: TRBJ2-1; v_call: TRBV5-1; d_call: -
cdr3_nt: TGCAGCGCGGACAGGGCGGACACCGGGGAGCTGTTTTTT; cdr3_aa: CSADRADTGELFF; clone_size: -; j_call: TRBJ2-2; v_call: TRBV29-1; d_call: TRBD1
cdr3_nt: TGTGCCAGCAGCTCCCAGTATACTGAAGCTTTCTTT; cdr3_aa: CASSSQYTEAFF; clone_size: -; j_call: TRBJ1-1; v_call: TRBV7-9; d_call: -
cdr3_nt: TGTGCCAGCAGCGTTACAGGGGGCTACGAGCAGTACTTC; cdr3_aa: CASSVTGGYEQYF; clone_size: -; j_call: TRBJ2-7; v_call: TRBV9; d_call: TRBD1
cdr3_nt: TGTGCCACCAGCAGAGCCGGGACTGGCGGGGTCAGCACAGATACGCAGTATTTT; cdr3_aa: CATSRAGTGGVSTDTQYF; clone_size: -; j_call: TRBJ2-3; v_call: TRBV15; d_call: -
cdr3_nt: TGTGCCAGCAGTTTACATAGTGCGAGTTGGAATGAGCAGTTCTTC; cdr3_aa: CASSLHSASWNEQFF; clone_size: few; j_call: TRBJ2-1; v_call: TRBV28; d_call: -
cdr3_nt: TGTGCCAGCTCACCACCGGAAGAGGGGATGGTGGGGCAGTTCTTC; cdr3_aa: CASSPPEEGMVGQFF; clone_size: -; j_call: TRBJ2-1; v_call: TRBV18; d_call: -
cdr3_nt: TGTGCCAGTAGTCTCGGGACAGGTACCGAGCAGTACTTC; cdr3_aa: CASSLGTGTEQYF; clone_size: few; j_call: TRBJ2-7; v_call: TRBV19; d_call: TRBD1
cdr3_nt: TGTGCCAGTAGCTTCCTCGGGGGTACCTACGAGCAGTACTTC; cdr3_aa: CASSFLGGTYEQYF; clone_size: -; j_call: TRBJ2-7; v_call: TRBV19; d_call: -
cdr3_nt: TGTGCCAGCAGCCAAGATAAACTTAGCAATCAGCCCCAGCATTTT; cdr3_aa: CASSQDKLSNQPQHF; clone_size: -; j_call: TRBJ1-5; v_call: TRBV4-2; d_call: -
cdr3_nt: TGCGCCAGCAGTGACCGACAGGGTGAGACCCAGTACTTC; cdr3_aa: CASSDRQGETQYF; clone_size: -; j_call: TRBJ2-5; v_call: TRBV10-1; d_call: TRBD1
cdr3_nt: TGTGCCTGGAGTCTGAGGAGAAGCCAAGAGACCCAGTACTTC; cdr3_aa: CAWSLRRSQETQYF; clone_size: -; j_call: TRBJ2-5; v_call: TRBV30; d_call: -
cdr3_nt: TGTGCCTGGACCCCGGACAGGGAGAATCAGCCCCAGCATTTT; cdr3_aa: CAWTPDRENQPQHF; clone_size: -; j_call: TRBJ1-5; v_call: TRBV30; d_call: TRBD1
cdr3_nt: TGTGCCAGTAAAGGCAGCATCTCTGGAAACACCATATATTTT; cdr3_aa: CASKGSISGNTIYF; clone_size: -; j_call: TRBJ1-3; v_call: TRBV19; d_call: -
cdr3_nt: TGTGCCAGCAGCCCCTCGCCGGGGTACAATGAGCAGTTCTTC; cdr3_aa: CASSPSPGYNEQFF; clone_size: -; j_call: TRBJ2-1; v_call: TRBV7-9; d_call: -
cdr3_nt: TGTGCCAGCAGTGCCCGATCCCCGAGGGATACGCAGTATTTT; cdr3_aa: CASSARSPRDTQYF; clone_size: -; j_call: TRBJ2-3; v_call: TRBV28; d_call: -
cdr3_nt: TGTGCCAGTAGTCTCCAGGGAGGTCGGAATGAGCAGTTCTTC; cdr3_aa: CASSLQGGRNEQFF; clone_size: -; j_call: TRBJ2-1; v_call: TRBV19; d_call: -
cdr3_nt: TGTGCCAGCAGCTTAGTACTTAGGGGAACCTACGAGCAGTACTTC; cdr3_aa: CASSLVLRGTYEQYF; clone_size: -; j_call: TRBJ2-7; v_call: TRBV7-6; d_call: -